Detailed here is one T cell receptor beta chain. The entry originates in a study of human T cells and chemical hapten exposure. About the research overall: Patch tests put 0.01% DPC on the upper back, and the results were checked at 6 days.

Documented time point: pre-sensitization, week 0. Treatment specified: therapeutic diphenylcyclopropenone sensitization with weekly scalp DPC. V lost 0 bases and J lost 7, with 12 bases in between. This CDR3 contains 14 residues. In germline, CDR1 is SEHNR, CDR2 FQNEAQ (reference sequence). Individual cDNA molecules (in the library) carried attached unique molecular identifiers. TCRdb ran MiXCR on the RACE reads and lists one entry per CDR3 protein. The sample holds some 400,000 distinct CDR3 sequences, roughly 5% seen once. This sample comprised whole blood, obtained in connection with sensitization to the hapten diphenylcyclopropenone (DPC). V is TRBV7-9 and J is TRBJ2-5; D may be TRBD1 (5 bases). This TCR was sampled from a woman in her 50s with alopecia areata. Some clones in this sample may be carry-over from other donors' samples. The CDR3 loop is CASSLARQGWTQYF. The DNA for the CDR3 is TGTGCCAGCAGCTTAGCCCGGCAGGGTTGGACCCAGTACTTC.